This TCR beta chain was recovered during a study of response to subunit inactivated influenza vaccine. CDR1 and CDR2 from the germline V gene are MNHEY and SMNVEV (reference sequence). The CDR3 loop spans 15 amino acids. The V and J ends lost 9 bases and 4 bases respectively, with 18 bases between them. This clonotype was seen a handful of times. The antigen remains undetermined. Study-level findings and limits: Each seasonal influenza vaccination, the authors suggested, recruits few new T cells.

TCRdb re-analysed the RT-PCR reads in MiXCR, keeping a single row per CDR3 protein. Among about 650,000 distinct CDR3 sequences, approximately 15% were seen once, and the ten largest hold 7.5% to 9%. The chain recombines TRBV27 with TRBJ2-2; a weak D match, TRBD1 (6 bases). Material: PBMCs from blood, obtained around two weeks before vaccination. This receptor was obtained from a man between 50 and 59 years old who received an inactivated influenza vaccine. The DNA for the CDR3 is TGTGCCAGTACTACCGGGACACGGACCACCGGGGAGCTGTTTTTT. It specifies CASTTGTRTTGELFF.